This TCR beta chain is from a study of blood T cell repertoires in COVID-19. Study context: PBMCs, B-cell-depleted T cells, or T cells were the source of the cDNA or gDNA that made up the material.

Original data processing: How many nucleated cells were present was estimated from reference gene primer amplification. Data came from immunoSEQ multiplex PCR; TCRdb stores just in-frame clones and leaves some out. V, J and clone size are taken as reported in that table, and D and trimming were inferred from the DNA itself. The table records around 700,000 clones, 85% to 90% of them present only once. This CDR3 comprises 13 residues. V gave up 2 bases and J gave up 4 bases, with 6 bases separating them. From germline, CDR1 is LGHDT and CDR2 YNNKEL (reference sequence). The sample was peripheral blood. The clonotype comes from a woman between 18 and 29 years old with acute or convalescent COVID-19. The chain joins TRBV3-1 (or the pseudogene TRBV3-2) to TRBJ1-5; perhaps TRBD1 as D (6 bases). This chain's CDR3 is CASSQTGNQPQHF. CDR3 bases: TGTGCCAGCAGCCAAACAGGGAATCAGCCCCAGCATTTT.